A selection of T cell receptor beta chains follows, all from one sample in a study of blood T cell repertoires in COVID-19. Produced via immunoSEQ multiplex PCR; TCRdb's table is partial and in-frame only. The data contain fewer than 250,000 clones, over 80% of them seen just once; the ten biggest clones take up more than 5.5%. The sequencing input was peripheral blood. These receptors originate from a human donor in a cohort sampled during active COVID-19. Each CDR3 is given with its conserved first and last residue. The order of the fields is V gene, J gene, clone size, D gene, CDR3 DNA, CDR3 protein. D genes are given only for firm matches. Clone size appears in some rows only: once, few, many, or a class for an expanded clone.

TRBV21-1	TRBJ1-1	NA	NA	TGTGCCAGCCCTACCCGGACAGAGAAGAACACTGAAGCTTTCTTT	CASPTRTEKNTEAFF
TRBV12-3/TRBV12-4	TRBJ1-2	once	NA	TGTGCCAGCAGTTTCGGGCCCAGGGTCGGCTACACCTTC	CASSFGPRVGYTF
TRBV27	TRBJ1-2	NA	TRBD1	TGTGCCAGCAGTTTAAGGGGCAGGGGGTTTCCTGAGTATGGCTACACCTTC	CASSLRGRGFPEYGYTF
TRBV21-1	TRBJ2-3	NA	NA	TGTGCCAGCACGAAGGGACAGGACAACACAGATACGCAGTATTTT	CASTKGQDNTDTQYF
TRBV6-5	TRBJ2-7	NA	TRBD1	TGTGCCAGCAATCCGACAGGGCTCGTCCACGAGCAGTACTTC	CASNPTGLVHEQYF
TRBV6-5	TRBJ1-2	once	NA	TGTGCCAGCAGTTACTCGGGGGCAAAAATTAACTATGGCTACACCTTC	CASSYSGAKINYGYTF
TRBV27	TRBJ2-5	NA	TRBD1	TGTGCCAGCAGTCCGACAGGGAAAGAGACCCAGTACTTC	CASSPTGKETQYF
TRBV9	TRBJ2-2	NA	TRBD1	TGTGCCAGCAGCGTAGCCAGGGGACAGGGGGCTCTTCAGACCGGGGAGCTGTTTTTT	CASSVARGQGALQTGELFF
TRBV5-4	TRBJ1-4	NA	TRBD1	TGTGCCAGCAGCCCCAGGACAGGGGCTGAAAAACTGTTTTTT	CASSPRTGAEKLFF
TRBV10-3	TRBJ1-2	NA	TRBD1	TGTGCCATCAGCAATACAGGGGATGGCTACACCTTC	CAISNTGDGYTF
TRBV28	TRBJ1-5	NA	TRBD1	TGTGCCAGCCGCATAGGGACAGGGGGCAGTCAGCCCCAGCATTTT	CASRIGTGGSQPQHF
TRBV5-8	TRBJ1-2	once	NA	TGTGCCAGCAGCCGTCTCGCCGGGGGGGTCTATGGCTACACCTTC	CASSRLAGGVYGYTF
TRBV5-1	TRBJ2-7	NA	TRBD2	TGCGCCAGCAGCTTGGAACTAGCGAGCTCCTACGAGCAGTACTTC	CASSLELASSYEQYF
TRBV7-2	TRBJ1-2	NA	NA	TGTGCCAGCAGCCCGGGGACACGAACTAACTATGGCTACACCTTC	CASSPGTRTNYGYTF
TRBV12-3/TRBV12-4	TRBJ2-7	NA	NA	TGTGCCAGCAGTCTGGACAGCGCCTACGAGCAGTACTTC	CASSLDSAYEQYF
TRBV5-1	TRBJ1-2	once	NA	TGCGCCAGCAGACAATCACAGGGAGATGGCTACACCTTC	CASRQSQGDGYTF
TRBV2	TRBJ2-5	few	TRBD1	TGTGCCAGCAGAGGGACAGGACAAGAGACCCAGTACTTC	CASRGTGQETQYF
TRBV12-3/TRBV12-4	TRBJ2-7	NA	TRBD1	TGTGCCAGCAGTCGGACAGGGTACCACGAGCAGTACTTC	CASSRTGYHEQYF
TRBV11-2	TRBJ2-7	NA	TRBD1	TGTGCCAGCAGACATCCGGGACAGAGCAAATACGAGCAGTACTTC	CASRHPGQSKYEQYF
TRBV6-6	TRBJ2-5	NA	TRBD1	TGTGCCAGCTACCGGCGGACAGGGGGCCAGGAGACCCAGTACTTC	CASYRRTGGQETQYF
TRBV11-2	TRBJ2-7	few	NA	TGTGCCAGCAGCCCAGACACCACCGACTTC	CASSPDTTDF
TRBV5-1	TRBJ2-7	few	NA	TGCGCCAGCAGCCCTGCTCTAGCGAACTACGAGCAGTACTTC	CASSPALANYEQYF
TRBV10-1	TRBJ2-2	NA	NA	TGCGCCAGCAGTGGTACCGGGACTCCGAACACCGGGGAGCTGTTTTTT	CASSGTGTPNTGELFF
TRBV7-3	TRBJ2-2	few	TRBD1	TGTGCCAGCAGCCCCATGGGACAGGGAGTCGGGGAGCTGTTTTTT	CASSPMGQGVGELFF
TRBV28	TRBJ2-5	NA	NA	TGTGCCAGCAGTCCGCCGGAGTGGACGGGGCAAGAGACCCAGTACTTC	CASSPPEWTGQETQYF
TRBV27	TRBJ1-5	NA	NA	TGTGCCAGCAGTCCCGCGAGATCGAGCAATCAGCCCCAGCATTTT	CASSPARSSNQPQHF
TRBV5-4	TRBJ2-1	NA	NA	TGTGCCAGCAGCTTGGCCGGTCTTGGGAGCTCCTACAATGAGCAGTTCTTC	CASSLAGLGSSYNEQFF
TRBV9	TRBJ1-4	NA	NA	TGTGCCAGCAGCGAGGGCCGAGAGGGTCTAAATGAAAAACTGTTTTTT	CASSEGREGLNEKLFF